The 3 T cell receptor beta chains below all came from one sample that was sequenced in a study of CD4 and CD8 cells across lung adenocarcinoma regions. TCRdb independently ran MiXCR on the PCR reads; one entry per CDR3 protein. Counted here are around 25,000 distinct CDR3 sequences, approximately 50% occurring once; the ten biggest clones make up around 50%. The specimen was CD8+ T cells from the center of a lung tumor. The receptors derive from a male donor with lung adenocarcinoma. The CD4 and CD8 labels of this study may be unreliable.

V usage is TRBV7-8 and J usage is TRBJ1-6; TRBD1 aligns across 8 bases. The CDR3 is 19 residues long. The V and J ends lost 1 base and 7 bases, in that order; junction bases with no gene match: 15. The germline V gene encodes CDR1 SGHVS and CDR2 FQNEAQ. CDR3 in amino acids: CASSLDGTGSIPLNSPLHF. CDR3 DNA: TGTGCCAGCAGCTTAGACGGGACAGGCTCTATCCCGCTAAATTCACCCCTCCACTTT. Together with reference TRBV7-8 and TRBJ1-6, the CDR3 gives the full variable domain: GAGVSQSPRYKVAKRGQDVALRCDPISGHVSLFWYQQALGQGPEFLTYFQNEAQLDKSGLPSDRFFAERPEGSVSTLKIQRTQQEDSAVYLCASSLDGTGSIPLNSPLHFGNGTRLTVT.

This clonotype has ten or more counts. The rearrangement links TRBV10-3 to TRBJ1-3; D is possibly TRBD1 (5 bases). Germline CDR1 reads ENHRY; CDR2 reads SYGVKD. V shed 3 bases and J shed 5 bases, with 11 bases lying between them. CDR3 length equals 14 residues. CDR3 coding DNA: TGTGCCATCAGTGACCGGGACCGCAGAAACACCATATATTTT. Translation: CAISDRDRRNTIYF.

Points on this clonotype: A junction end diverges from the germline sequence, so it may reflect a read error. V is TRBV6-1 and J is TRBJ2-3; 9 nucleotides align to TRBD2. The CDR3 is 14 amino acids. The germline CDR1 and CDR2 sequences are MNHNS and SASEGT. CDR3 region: CASRGAGGTDTQYF. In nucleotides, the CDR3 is TGTGCCAGCAGGGGGGCGGGAGGGACAGATACGCAGTATTTC.